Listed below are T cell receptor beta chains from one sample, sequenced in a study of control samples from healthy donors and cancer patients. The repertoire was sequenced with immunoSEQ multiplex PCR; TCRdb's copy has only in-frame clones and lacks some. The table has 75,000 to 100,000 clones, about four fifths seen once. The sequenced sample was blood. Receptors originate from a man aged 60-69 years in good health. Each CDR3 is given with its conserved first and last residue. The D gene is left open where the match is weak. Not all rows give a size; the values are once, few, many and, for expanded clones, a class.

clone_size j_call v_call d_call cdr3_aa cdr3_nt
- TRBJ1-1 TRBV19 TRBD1 CASRRRGRTEAFF TGTGCCAGTAGAAGAAGGGGGCGGACTGAAGCTTTCTTT
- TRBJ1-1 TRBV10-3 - CAISESKGLTEAFF TGTGCCATCAGTGAGTCGAAGGGTCTCACTGAAGCTTTCTTT
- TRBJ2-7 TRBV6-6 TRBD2 CASSYNGGSSYEQYF TGTGCCAGCAGTTACAATGGCGGGAGCTCCTACGAGCAGTACTTC
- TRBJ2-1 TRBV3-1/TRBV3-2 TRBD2 CASSIRLAGYNEQFF TGTGCCAGCAGCATCCGACTAGCGGGTTACAATGAGCAGTTCTTC
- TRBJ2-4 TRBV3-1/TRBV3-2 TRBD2 CASSQGASGGVAKNIQYF TGTGCCAGCAGCCAAGGGGCTAGCGGGGGGGTAGCCAAAAACATTCAGTACTTC
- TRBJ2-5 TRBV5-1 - CASSLGSITEGETQYF TGCGCCAGCAGCTTGGGGTCCATTACAGAGGGGGAGACCCAGTACTTC
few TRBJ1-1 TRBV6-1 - CASSDRENTEAFF TGTGCCAGCAGTGACAGGGAGAACACTGAAGCTTTCTTT
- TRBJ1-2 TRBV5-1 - CASSPSGPGDNYGYTF TGCGCCAGCAGCCCTAGCGGTCCAGGGGATAACTATGGCTACACCTTC
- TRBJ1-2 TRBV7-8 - CASSLASGSGYTF TGTGCCAGCAGCTTAGCGTCAGGGTCTGGCTACACCTTC
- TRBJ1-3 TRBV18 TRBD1 CASPSGPGQGFSGNTIYF TGTGCCAGCCCCTCCGGCCCGGGACAGGGCTTCTCTGGAAACACCATATATTTT
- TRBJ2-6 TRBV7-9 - CASSPGIAGANVLTF TGTGCCAGCAGCCCGGGGATAGCTGGGGCCAACGTCCTGACTTTC
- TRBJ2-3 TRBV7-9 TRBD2 CASRTGTSGDHTQYF TGTGCCAGCAGAACCGGGACTAGCGGGGATCATACGCAGTATTTT
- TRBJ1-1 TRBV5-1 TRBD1 CASSQGTGGIEAFF TGCGCCAGCAGCCAAGGGACAGGGGGTATTGAAGCTTTCTTT
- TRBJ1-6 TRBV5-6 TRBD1 CASSLRQGGSYNSPLHF TGTGCCAGCAGCTTACGACAGGGGGGCTCCTATAATTCACCCCTCCACTTT
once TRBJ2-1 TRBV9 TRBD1 CASRGQSSYNEQFF TGTGCCAGCAGGGGACAGAGCTCCTACAATGAGCAGTTCTTC
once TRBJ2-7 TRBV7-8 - CASKAPGEYGEQYF TGTGCCAGCAAAGCCCCGGGGGAATACGGCGAGCAGTACTTC
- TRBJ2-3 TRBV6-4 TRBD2 CASSDASGTDTQYF TGTGCCAGCAGTGATGCTAGCGGGACAGATACGCAGTATTTT
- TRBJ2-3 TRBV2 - CASGSGGTDTQYF TGTGCCAGCGGGTCTGGTGGCACAGATACGCAGTATTTT
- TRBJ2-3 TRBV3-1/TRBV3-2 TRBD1 CASSPYRGGTDTQYF TGTGCCAGCAGCCCGTACAGGGGTGGCACAGATACGCAGTATTTT
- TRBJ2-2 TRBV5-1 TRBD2 CASSLSPSGITGELFF TGCGCCAGCAGCTTGAGTCCTAGCGGCATTACCGGGGAGCTGTTTTTT
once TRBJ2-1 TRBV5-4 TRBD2 CASSKGLAGGSYNEQFF TGTGCCAGCAGCAAGGGACTAGCGGGGGGCTCCTACAATGAGCAGTTCTTC
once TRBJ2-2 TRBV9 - CASSPLTADTGELFF TGTGCCAGCAGCCCCCTGACAGCCGACACCGGGGAGCTGTTTTTT
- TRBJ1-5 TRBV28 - CASTISNQPQHF TGTGCCAGCACTATTAGCAATCAGCCCCAGCATTTT
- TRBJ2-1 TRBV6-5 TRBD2 CASSIGTSGGDEQFF TGTGCCAGCAGCATCGGGACTAGCGGGGGCGATGAGCAGTTCTTC
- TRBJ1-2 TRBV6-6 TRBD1 CASSMGQGPYGYTF TGTGCCAGCAGCATGGGACAGGGACCCTATGGCTACACCTTC
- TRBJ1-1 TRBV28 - CASSTRVPEAFF TGTGCCAGCAGCACCAGGGTTCCCGAAGCTTTCTTT
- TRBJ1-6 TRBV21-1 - CASSKLGTGGHDSPLHF TGTGCCAGCAGCAAATTGGGGACAGGGGGACATGATTCACCCCTCCACTTT
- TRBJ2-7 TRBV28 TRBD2 CASQGSGRARSEQYF TGTGCCAGCCAGGGTAGCGGGAGGGCCAGAAGCGAGCAGTACTTC
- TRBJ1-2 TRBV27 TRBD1 CASSSTGFNYGYTF TGTGCCAGCAGTTCGACAGGGTTCAACTATGGCTACACCTTC
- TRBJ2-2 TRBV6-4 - CASSVEGANTGELFF TGTGCCAGCAGTGTGGAGGGGGCGAACACCGGGGAGCTGTTTTTT
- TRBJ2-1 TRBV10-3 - CAISEDRSYNEQFF TGTGCCATCAGTGAGGACAGGTCATACAATGAGCAGTTCTTC
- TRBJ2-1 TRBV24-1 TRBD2 CATGPLAGPDNEQFF TGTGCCACCGGGCCGCTAGCGGGGCCTGACAATGAGCAGTTCTTC
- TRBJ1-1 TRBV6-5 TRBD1 CASRVGGNTEAFF TGTGCCAGCAGGGTAGGGGGCAACACTGAAGCTTTCTTT
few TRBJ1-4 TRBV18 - CASSPFREKLFF TGTGCCAGCTCACCATTTCGAGAAAAACTGTTTTTT
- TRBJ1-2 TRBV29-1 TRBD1 CSVGAGTGGHGYTF TGCAGCGTTGGCGCCGGGACAGGGGGCCATGGCTACACCTTC
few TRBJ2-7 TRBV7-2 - CASSLHQGPSSEQYF TGTGCCAGCAGCTTACATCAGGGGCCCAGCAGCGAGCAGTACTTC
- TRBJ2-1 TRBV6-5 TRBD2 CASSSRTSGSRAEQFF TGTGCCAGCAGTTCCCGGACTAGCGGGAGTCGCGCTGAGCAGTTCTTC
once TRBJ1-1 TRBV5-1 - CASSTGTLNTEAFF TGCGCCAGCAGCACAGGGACACTGAACACTGAAGCTTTCTTT
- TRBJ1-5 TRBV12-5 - CASGFGSGDTGQPQHF TGTGCTAGTGGTTTTGGTTCCGGGGACACGGGTCAGCCCCAGCATTTT
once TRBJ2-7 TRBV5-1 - CARSADMGGGEQYF TGCGCCCGCAGCGCCGACATGGGAGGGGGGGAGCAGTACTTC
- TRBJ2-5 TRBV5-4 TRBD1 CASSLRGTGGGETQYF TGTGCCAGCAGCTTGAGAGGGACAGGGGGCGGGGAGACCCAGTACTTC
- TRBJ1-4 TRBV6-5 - CASKFGENNEKLFF TGTGCCAGCAAGTTCGGGGAGAATAATGAAAAACTGTTTTTT
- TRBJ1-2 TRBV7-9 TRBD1 CASSLEAGGYMGYTF TGTGCCAGCAGCTTAGAGGCAGGGGGATATATGGGCTACACCTTC
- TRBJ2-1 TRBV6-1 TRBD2 CASSEERGGYNEQFF TGTGCCAGCAGTGAAGAGCGGGGGGGTTACAATGAGCAGTTCTTC
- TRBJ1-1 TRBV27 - CASSPVPGTPRTNTEAFF TGTGCCAGCAGTCCGGTCCCCGGGACACCGAGGACGAACACTGAAGCTTTCTTT
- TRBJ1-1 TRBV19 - CASSIGGRVGPEAFF TGTGCCAGTAGTATAGGGGGCAGGGTTGGCCCTGAAGCTTTCTTT
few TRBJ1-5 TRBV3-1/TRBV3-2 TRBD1 CASSQGQGYQPQHF TGTGCCAGCAGCCAAGGACAGGGGTATCAGCCCCAGCATTTT
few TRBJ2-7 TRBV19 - CASSSGRDFYEQYF TGTGCCAGTAGTTCAGGCCGGGACTTCTACGAGCAGTACTTC
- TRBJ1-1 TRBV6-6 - CASRPGVKYEAFF TGTGCCAGCAGGCCGGGGGTAAAGTATGAAGCTTTCTTT
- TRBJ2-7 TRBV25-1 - CASQDGFYEQYF TGTGCCAGCCAAGACGGATTCTACGAGCAGTACTTC
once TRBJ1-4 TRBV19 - CASSIGALVTNEKLFF TGTGCCAGTAGTATAGGGGCACTAGTGACTAATGAAAAACTGTTTTTT